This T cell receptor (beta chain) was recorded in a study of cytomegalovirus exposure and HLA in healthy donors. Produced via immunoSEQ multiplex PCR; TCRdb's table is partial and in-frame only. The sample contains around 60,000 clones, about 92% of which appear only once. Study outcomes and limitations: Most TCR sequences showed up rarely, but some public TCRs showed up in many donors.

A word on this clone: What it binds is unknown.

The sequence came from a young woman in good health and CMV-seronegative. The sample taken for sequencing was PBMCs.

The CDR3 DNA is TGTGCCAGCATGCAGGGCTCCTATAATTCACCCCTCCACTTT. Its translation is CASMQGSYNSPLHF. The chain couples TRBV27 to TRBJ1-6; tentative D call: TRBD1 (5 bases). The ends were cut back, 7 bases at V and 0 bases at J, with 7 bases in the middle. Per germline, CDR1 MNHEY and CDR2 SMNVEV (reference sequence). The CDR3 is 14 residues long.